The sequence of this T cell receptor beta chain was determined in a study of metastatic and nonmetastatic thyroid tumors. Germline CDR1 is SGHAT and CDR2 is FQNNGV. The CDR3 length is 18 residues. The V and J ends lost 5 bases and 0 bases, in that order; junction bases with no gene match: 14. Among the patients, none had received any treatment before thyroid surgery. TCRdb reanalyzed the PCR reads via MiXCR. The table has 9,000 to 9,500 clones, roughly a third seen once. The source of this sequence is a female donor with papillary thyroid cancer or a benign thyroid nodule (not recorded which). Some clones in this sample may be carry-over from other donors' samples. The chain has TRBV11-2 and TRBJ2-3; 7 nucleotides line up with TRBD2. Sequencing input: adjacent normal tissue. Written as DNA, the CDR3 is TGTGCCAGCAGCGCCAGGATTTCCGCGGGAGCCAGCACAGATACGCAGTATTTT. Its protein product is CASSARISAGASTDTQYF.